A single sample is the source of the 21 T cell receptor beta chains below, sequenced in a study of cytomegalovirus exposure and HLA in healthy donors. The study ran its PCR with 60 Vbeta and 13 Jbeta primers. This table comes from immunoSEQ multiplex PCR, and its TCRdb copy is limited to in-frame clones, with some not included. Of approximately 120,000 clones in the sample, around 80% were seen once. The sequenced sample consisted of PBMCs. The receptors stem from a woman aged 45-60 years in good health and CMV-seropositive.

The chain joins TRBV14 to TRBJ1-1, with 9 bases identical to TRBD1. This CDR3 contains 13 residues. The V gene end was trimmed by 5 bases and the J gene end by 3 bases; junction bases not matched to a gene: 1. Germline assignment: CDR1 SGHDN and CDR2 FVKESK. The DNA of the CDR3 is TGTGCCAGCAGCTGGACAGGGGACACTGAAGCTTTCTTT. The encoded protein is CASSWTGDTEAFF. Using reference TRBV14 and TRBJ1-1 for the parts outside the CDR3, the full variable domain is EAGVTQFPSHSVIEKGQTVTLRCDPISGHDNLYWYRRVMGKEIKFLLHFVKESKQDESGMPNNRFLAERTGGTYSTLKVQPAELEDSGVYFCASSWTGDTEAFFGQGTRLTVV.

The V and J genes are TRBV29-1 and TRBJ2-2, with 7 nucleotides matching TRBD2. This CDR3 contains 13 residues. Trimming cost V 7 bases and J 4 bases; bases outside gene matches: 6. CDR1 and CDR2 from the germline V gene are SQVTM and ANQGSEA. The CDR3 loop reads CSGKRGFTGELFF. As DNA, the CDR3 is TGCAGCGGCAAGCGGGGTTTCACCGGGGAGCTGTTTTTT.

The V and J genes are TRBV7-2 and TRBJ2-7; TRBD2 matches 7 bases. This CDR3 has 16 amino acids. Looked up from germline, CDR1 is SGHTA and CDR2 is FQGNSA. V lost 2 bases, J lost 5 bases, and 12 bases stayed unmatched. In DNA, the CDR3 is TGTGCCAGCAGCTTAAACGGGGCGGGAGTTTGGAACGAGCAGTACTTC. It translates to CASSLNGAGVWNEQYF.

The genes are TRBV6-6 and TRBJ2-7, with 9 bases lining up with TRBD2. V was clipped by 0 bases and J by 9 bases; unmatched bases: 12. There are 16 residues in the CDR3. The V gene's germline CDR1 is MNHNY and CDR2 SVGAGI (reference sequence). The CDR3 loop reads CASSYSSQRGAKGQYF. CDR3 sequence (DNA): TGTGCCAGCAGTTACTCGAGTCAGCGGGGGGCGAAGGGGCAGTACTTC.

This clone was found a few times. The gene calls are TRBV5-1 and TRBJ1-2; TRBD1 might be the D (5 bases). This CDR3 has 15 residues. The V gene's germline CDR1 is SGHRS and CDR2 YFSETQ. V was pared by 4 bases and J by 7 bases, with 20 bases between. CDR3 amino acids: CASSREVGGSGGYTF. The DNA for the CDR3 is TGCGCCAGCAGCCGCGAGGTCGGGGGAAGCGGTGGCTACACCTTC.

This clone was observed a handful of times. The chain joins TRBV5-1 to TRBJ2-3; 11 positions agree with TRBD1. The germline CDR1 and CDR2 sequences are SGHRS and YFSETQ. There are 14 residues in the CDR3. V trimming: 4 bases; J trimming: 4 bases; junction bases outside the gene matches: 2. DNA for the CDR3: TGCGCCAGCAGCGTGGACAGGGGGCCAGATACGCAGTATTTT. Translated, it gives CASSVDRGPDTQYF.

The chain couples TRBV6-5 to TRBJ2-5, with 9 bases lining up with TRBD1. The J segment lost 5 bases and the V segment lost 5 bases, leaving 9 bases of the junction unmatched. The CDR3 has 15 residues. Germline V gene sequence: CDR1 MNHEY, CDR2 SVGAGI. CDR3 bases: TGTGCCAGCAGTGCACAGGGGGCGCAGGGGGAGACCCAGTACTTC. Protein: CASSAQGAQGETQYF.

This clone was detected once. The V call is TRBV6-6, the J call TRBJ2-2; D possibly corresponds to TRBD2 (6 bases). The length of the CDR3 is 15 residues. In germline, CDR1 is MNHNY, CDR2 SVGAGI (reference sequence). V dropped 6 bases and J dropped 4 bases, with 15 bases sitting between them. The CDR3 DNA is TGTGCCAGCAGCCCCGGGAGTTCGGCCACCGGGGAGCTGTTTTTT. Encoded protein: CASSPGSSATGELFF.

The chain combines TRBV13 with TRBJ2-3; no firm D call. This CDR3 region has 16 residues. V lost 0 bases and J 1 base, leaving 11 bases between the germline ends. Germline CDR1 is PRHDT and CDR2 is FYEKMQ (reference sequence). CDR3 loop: CASSLGPRWGTDTQYF. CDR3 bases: TGTGCCAGCAGCTTAGGTCCGAGGTGGGGCACAGATACGCAGTATTTT. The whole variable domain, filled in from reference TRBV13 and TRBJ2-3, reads AAGVIQSPRHLIKEKRETATLKCYPIPRHDTVYWYQQGPGQDPQFLISFYEKMQSDKGSIPDRFSAQQFSDYHSELNMSSLELGDSALYFCASSLGPRWGTDTQYFGPGTRLTVL.

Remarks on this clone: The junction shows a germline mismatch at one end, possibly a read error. The chain's CDR3 is CASSVDRVGPTEAFF. The CDR3 DNA reads as TGTGCCAGCAGCGTAGACAGGGTCGGACCCACTGAAGCTTTCTTT. This chain links TRBV11-2 with TRBJ1-1; TRBD1 matches 7 bases. This CDR3 spans 15 amino acids. Germline assignment: CDR1 SGHAT and CDR2 FQNNGV.

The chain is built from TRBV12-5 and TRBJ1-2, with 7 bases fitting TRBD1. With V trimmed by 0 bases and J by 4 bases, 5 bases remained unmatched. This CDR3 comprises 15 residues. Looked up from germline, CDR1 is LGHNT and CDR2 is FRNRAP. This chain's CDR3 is CASGLVAGGSYGYTF. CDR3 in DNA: TGTGCTAGTGGTTTGGTCGCAGGGGGGAGCTATGGCTACACCTTC. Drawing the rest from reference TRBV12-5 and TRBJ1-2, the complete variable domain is DARVTQTPRHKVTEMGQEVTMRCQPILGHNTVFWYRQTMMQGLELLAYFRNRAPLDDSGMPKDRFSAEMPDATLATLKIQPSEPRDSAVYFCASGLVAGGSYGYTFGSGTRLTVV.

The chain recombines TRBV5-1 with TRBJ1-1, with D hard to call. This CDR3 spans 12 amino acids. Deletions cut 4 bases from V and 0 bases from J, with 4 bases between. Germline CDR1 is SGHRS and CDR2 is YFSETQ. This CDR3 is CASSLLNTEAFF. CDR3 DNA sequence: TGCGCCAGCAGCCTCCTGAACACTGAAGCTTTCTTT.

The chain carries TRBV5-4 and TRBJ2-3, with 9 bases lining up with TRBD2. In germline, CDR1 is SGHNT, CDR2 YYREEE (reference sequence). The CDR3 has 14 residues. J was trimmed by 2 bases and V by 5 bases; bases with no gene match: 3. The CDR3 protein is CASRGGGATDTQYF. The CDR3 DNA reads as TGTGCCAGCAGGGGCGGGGGGGCCACAGATACGCAGTATTTT. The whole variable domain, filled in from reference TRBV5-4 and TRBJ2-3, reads ETGVTQSPTHLIKTRGQQVTLRCSSQSGHNTVSWYQQALGQGPQFIFQYYREEENGRGNFPPRFSGLQFPNYSSELNVNALELDDSALYLCASRGGGATDTQYFGPGTRLTVL.

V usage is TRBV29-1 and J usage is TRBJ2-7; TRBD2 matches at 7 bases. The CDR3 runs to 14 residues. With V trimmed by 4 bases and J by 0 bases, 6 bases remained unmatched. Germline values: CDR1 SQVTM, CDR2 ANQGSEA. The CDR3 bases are TGCAGCGTTGTTTGGAGGGACTACTCCTACGAGCAGTACTTC. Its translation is CSVVWRDYSYEQYF.

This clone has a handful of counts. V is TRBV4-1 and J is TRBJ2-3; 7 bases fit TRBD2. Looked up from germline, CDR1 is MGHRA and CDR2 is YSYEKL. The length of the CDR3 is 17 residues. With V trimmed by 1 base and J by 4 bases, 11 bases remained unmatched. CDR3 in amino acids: CASSQVGHRGGADTQYF. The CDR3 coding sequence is TGCGCCAGCAGCCAAGTGGGCCACCGGGGAGGGGCAGATACGCAGTATTTT.

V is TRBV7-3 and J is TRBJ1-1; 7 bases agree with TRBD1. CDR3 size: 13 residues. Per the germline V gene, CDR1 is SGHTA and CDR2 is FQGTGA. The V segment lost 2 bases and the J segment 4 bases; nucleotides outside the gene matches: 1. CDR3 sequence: CASSLEGATEAFF. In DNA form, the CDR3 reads TGTGCCAGCAGCTTAGAGGGGGCCACTGAAGCTTTCTTT.

CDR3 DNA sequence: TGTGCCAGCAGCGTACAACAGGGACCTAACACTGAAGCTTTCTTT. This encodes CASSVQQGPNTEAFF. This chain uses TRBV9 with TRBJ1-1; TRBD1 might be the D (6 bases). Trimming stripped 1 base from V and 2 bases from J, with 12 bases between. Germline values: CDR1 SGDLS, CDR2 YYNGEE. The CDR3 contains 15 residues.

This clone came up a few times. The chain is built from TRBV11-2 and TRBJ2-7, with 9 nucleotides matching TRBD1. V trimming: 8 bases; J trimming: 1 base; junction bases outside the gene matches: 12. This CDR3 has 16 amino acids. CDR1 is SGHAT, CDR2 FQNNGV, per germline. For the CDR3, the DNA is TGTGCCAGCTTTCCGCTCCGGGACAGGGCATCCTACGAGCAGTACTTC. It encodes CASFPLRDRASYEQYF.

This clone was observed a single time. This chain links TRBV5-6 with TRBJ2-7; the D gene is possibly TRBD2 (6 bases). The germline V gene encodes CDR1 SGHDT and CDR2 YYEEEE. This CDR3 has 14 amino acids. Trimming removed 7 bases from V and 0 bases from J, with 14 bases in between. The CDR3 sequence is CASSRAGSSYEQYF. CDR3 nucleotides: TGTGCCAGCTCCAGGGCCGGGAGCTCCTACGAGCAGTACTTC. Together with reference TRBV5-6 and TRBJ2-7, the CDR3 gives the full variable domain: DAGVTQSPTHLIKTRGQQVTLRCSPKSGHDTVSWYQQALGQGPQFIFQYYEEEERQRGNFPDRFSGHQFPNYSSELNVNALLLGDSALYLCASSRAGSSYEQYFGPGTRLTVT.

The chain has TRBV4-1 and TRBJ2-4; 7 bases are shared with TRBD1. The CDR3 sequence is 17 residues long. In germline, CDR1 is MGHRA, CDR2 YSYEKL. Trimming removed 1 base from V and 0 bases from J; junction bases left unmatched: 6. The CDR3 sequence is CASSQGGQGVAKNIQYF. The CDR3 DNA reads TGCGCCAGCAGCCAAGGTGGGCAGGGGGTAGCCAAAAACATTCAGTACTTC.

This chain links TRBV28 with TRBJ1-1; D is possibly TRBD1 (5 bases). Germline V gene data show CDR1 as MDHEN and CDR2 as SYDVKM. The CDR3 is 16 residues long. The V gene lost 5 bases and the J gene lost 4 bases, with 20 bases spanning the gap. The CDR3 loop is CASSPPESRASTEAFF. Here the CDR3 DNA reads TGTGCCAGCAGTCCGCCTGAGTCCAGGGCCAGCACTGAAGCTTTCTTT.